This TCR beta chain appears in the sequencing data of a study of T cells in Graves' hyperthyroidism and ophthalmopathy. Background on the study: Peripheral blood was collected at initial diagnosis, before any treatment.

V gave up 1 base and J gave up 6 bases; unmatched junction bases: 5. Germline V CDR1 and CDR2: SGHNT, YYREEE (reference sequence). The CDR3 is 15 residues long. Findings and caveats of the study: Among thyroid clonotypes expanded above 0.001, most also appeared in blood.

RNA transcripts gave rise to amplified TCR beta CDR3 regions. The HTBI primer set served for first-round RT-PCR of the TCR CDR3. TCRdb itself ran the multiplex PCR reads through MiXCR, one entry per CDR3 protein. Of 690,000 or so distinct CDR3 sequences in the sample, 18% were seen once. Patients aged 18 to 65 had newly diagnosed hyperthyroidism of under 2 months' duration. Diagnoses used clinical symptoms, serum thyroxine and TRAb, thyroid ultrasound and orbital computed tomography. In this sample, this clonotype turned up a few times. Its antigen remains unknown. Input material: blood. The chain is built from TRBV5-4 and TRBJ1-5, with 9 bases lining up with TRBD1. This receptor was identified in a woman aged 50 to 60 with Graves' hyperthyroidism that later progressed to Graves' ophthalmopathy. The CDR3 spells CASSLKQGAFQPQHF. The CDR3 bases are TGTGCCAGCAGCTTGAAACAGGGGGCCTTTCAGCCCCAGCATTTT.